Below, 26 T cell receptor beta chains from the same sample are listed, as sequenced in a study of CD4 and CD8 cells across lung adenocarcinoma regions. In TCRdb, the PCR reads were re-called with MiXCR into one record per CDR3 protein. Of about 4,900 distinct CDR3 sequences detected, roughly 56% appear once; the ten largest clones hold approximately 15%. What was sequenced was CD4+ T cells from the center of a lung tumor. All receptors come from a male donor with lung adenocarcinoma. The CD4 and CD8 labels of this study may be unreliable.

The rearrangement uses TRBV27 and TRBJ2-7; TRBD2 might be the D (6 bases). Germline V lookup: CDR1 MNHEY, CDR2 SMNVEV (reference sequence). Trimming shortened V by 4 bases and J by 0 bases, and 13 bases separated the two germline ends. This CDR3 has 15 amino acids. This chain's CDR3 is CASSWRAGYSYEQYF. The CDR3 DNA reads as TGTGCCAGCAGTTGGCGGGCGGGGTACTCCTACGAGCAGTACTTC.

This chain connects TRBV7-6 to TRBJ2-7; 14 bases line up with TRBD2. The V gene's germline CDR1 is SGHVS and CDR2 FNYEAQ. J gave up 5 bases and V 1 base, and 1 base lay outside the gene matches. The CDR3 totals 15 residues. The DNA of the CDR3 is TGTGCCAGCAGCTTAGGGGGACTAGCGGGAGACGAGCAGTACTTC. It yields the protein CASSLGGLAGDEQYF.

As concerns this clonotype: One end of the junction varies from germline; a read error may be responsible. The V and J genes are TRBV6-1 and TRBJ1-1; possible D gene TRBD1, 6 bases. The CDR3 has 14 residues. Germline loops: CDR1 MNHNS, CDR2 SASEGT. CDR3 sequence: CASRRGNLETEGLF. For the CDR3, the DNA is TGTGCCAGCCGAAGGGGGAATTTGGAGACTGAAGGTCTCTTT.

The V call is TRBV6-1, the J call TRBJ2-1; D might be TRBD1 or TRBD2, each matching 5 bases. This CDR3 comprises 10 residues. V lost 8 bases and J lost 10, with 9 bases in between. Looked up from germline, CDR1 is MNHNS and CDR2 is SASEGT. The CDR3 spells CASERGEQFF. The CDR3 DNA is TGTGCCAGCGAGAGGGGAGAGCAGTTCTTC.

This clonotype ranks as medium-sized. The chain carries TRBV3-1 and TRBJ2-3; D is uncertain. Trimming stripped 4 bases from V and 2 bases from J, with 4 bases between. The CDR3 totals 12 residues. The germline V gene encodes CDR1 LGHDT and CDR2 YNNKEL (reference sequence). CDR3 amino acids: CASSRPTDTQYF. The CDR3 DNA is TGTGCCAGCAGCCGCCCCACAGATACGCAGTATTTT.

A few counts support this clonotype. This rearrangement joins TRBV6-5 to TRBJ2-5; 7 bases line up with TRBD1. Judging by the DNA end, TRBJ2-7 fits better; the J call may be wrong. CDR1 is MNHEY and CDR2 is SVGAGI in the germline V gene. The CDR3 is made up of 13 amino acids. CDR3 amino acids: CASSYPGGYEQYF. In nucleotides, the CDR3 is TGTGCCAGCAGTTACCCAGGGGGTTACGAGCAGTACTTC.

The chain joins TRBV11-2 to TRBJ2-1; 15 bases line up with TRBD2. CDR3 length: 17 residues. J lost 4 bases, V lost 1 base, and 2 bases had no gene match. Germline V gene data show CDR1 as SGHAT and CDR2 as FQNNGV. The CDR3 nucleotides read TGTGCCAGCAGCTTAGGGACTAGCGGGGGGGCGTACAATGAGCAGTTCTTC. Translating gives CASSLGTSGGAYNEQFF.

The V gene is TRBV10-1, the J gene TRBJ2-3; 7 bases line up with TRBD1. Trimming at V came to 3 bases and at J to 5 bases, leaving 5 bases not matched to a gene. Germline CDR1 is WNHNN and CDR2 is SYGVQD (reference sequence). The CDR3 contains 14 residues. The CDR3 coding sequence is TGCGCCAGCAGTGAAGACAGGGTTGGAGATACGCAGTATTTT. This gives the protein CASSEDRVGDTQYF.

The chain's CDR3 is CASSRGGGGRDQEIQYF. CDR3 bases: TGTGCCAGCAGCAGGGGTGGGGGGGGCCGTGACCAAGAGATTCAGTACTTC. The chain has TRBV6-2 or TRBV6-3 and TRBJ2-4, with D possibly matching TRBD2 (7 bases). CDR1 MNHEY and CDR2 SVGEGT come from the germline V gene. This CDR3 spans 17 amino acids. Trimming cost V 6 bases and J 10 bases, with 28 bases left between them.

This clonotype is large within its sample. The V and J genes are TRBV6-1 and TRBJ1-3; the D is unclear. Germline values: CDR1 MNHNS, CDR2 SASEGT. V shed 6 bases and J shed 0 bases, with 6 bases lying between them. CDR3 length: 13 residues. The CDR3 DNA reads as TGTGCCAGCAGCCCGTCCTCTGGAAACACCATATATTTT. Amino acids: CASSPSSGNTIYF.

This clonotype rates as medium-sized. The chain recombines TRBV10-1 with TRBJ1-1; tentatively, D is TRBD1 (6 bases). CDR3 length: 15 amino acids. Germline loops: CDR1 WNHNN, CDR2 SYGVQD (reference sequence). The ends were cut back, 5 bases at V and 1 base at J, with 14 bases in the middle. CDR3 loop: CASSPGHTSNTEAFF. CDR3 in DNA: TGCGCCAGCAGTCCGGGACACACATCGAACACTGAAGCTTTCTTT.

The V call is TRBV6-5, the J call TRBJ1-1; no definite D call. This CDR3 is 14 amino acids long. V was trimmed by 0 bases and J by 3 bases, leaving 8 bases between them. Germline CDR1 reads MNHEY; CDR2 reads SVGAGI. The CDR3 loop is CASSYSPQDTEAFF. The CDR3 bases are TGTGCCAGCAGTTACTCGCCTCAGGACACTGAAGCTTTCTTT.

CDR3 in amino acids: CASTTDLVTGELFF. CDR3 DNA: TGTGCCAGCACAACAGATCTGGTCACCGGGGAGCTGTTTTTT. The chain employs TRBV6-1 and TRBJ2-2, with D unclear. This CDR3 region has 14 residues. V lost 7 bases and J lost 4, with 13 bases in between. In germline, CDR1 is MNHNS, CDR2 SASEGT.

This CDR3 reads CAISESSKTSGSNEQFF. The CDR3 DNA follows: TGTGCCATCAGTGAGTCGAGTAAGACTAGCGGGAGTAATGAGCAGTTCTTC. The rearrangement uses TRBV10-3 and TRBJ2-1; 12 bases match TRBD2. There are 17 residues in the CDR3. Per germline, CDR1 ENHRY and CDR2 SYGVKD. V lost 0 bases, J lost 7 bases, and 7 bases stayed unmatched.

This clonotype is medium-sized by share. The chain recombines TRBV6-1 with TRBJ1-2, with D tentatively TRBD1 (5 bases). V lost 6 bases and J lost 2, with 16 bases in between. The V gene's germline CDR1 is MNHNS and CDR2 SASEGT. The CDR3 length is 15 residues. The CDR3 protein is CASSARPGGNYGYTF. The CDR3 coding sequence is TGTGCCAGCAGCGCCCGACCCGGGGGAAACTATGGCTACACCTTC.

This chain connects TRBV6-1 to TRBJ2-5, with D tentatively TRBD1 (6 bases). The CDR3 consists of 15 residues. The germline CDR1 and CDR2 sequences are MNHNS and SASEGT. The V gene lost 7 bases and the J gene lost 9 bases, with 24 bases spanning the gap. CDR3 DNA sequence: TGTGCCAGCACCACGACAGGCAGTTTTACCGAGGCCCAGTACTTC. Encoded protein: CASTTTGSFTEAQYF.

This sequence joins TRBV6-1 and TRBJ1-3; D uncertain. CDR1 MNHNS and CDR2 SASEGT come from the germline V gene. CDR3 length: 15 amino acids. Trimming left V 5 bases short and J 0 bases short, with 11 bases between. The chain's CDR3 is CASSNGLFSGNTIYF. CDR3 DNA: TGTGCCAGCAGTAATGGACTTTTCTCTGGAAACACCATATATTTT.

The chain uses TRBV6-1 and TRBJ1-1, with D hard to call. V lost 6 bases, J lost 2 bases, and 7 bases lay in between. Germline CDR1 MNHNS, CDR2 SASEGT. The CDR3 is 12 amino acids. The CDR3 is CASRRLNTEAFF. In nucleotides, the CDR3 is TGTGCCAGCAGGAGACTAAACACTGAAGCTTTCTTT.

This clonotype occurred once. The chain is built from TRBV11-2 and TRBJ2-1; TRBD2 might be the D (6 bases). CDR1 SGHAT and CDR2 FQNNGV come from the germline V gene. V lost 3 bases and J 3 bases, leaving 12 bases between the germline ends. This CDR3 comprises 15 residues. The CDR3 DNA follows: TGTGCCAGCAGCTTGGCCAGCGGGTTCTACAATGAGCAGTTCTTC. Encoded protein: CASSLASGFYNEQFF.

The chain combines TRBV6-1 with TRBJ1-3; D unclear. This CDR3 comprises 12 residues. Germline V gives CDR1 MNHNS, CDR2 SASEGT. V was pared by 2 bases and J by 4 bases, with 3 bases between. The CDR3 region is CASSETGNTIYF. In DNA, the CDR3 is TGTGCCAGCAGTGAAACAGGAAACACCATATATTTT.

Within the sample, this clonotype is large (0.1 to 1%). The chain carries TRBV7-6 and TRBJ2-5, with no clear D. The CDR3 runs 12 residues. The V end lost 2 bases, the J end lost 4 bases, and 5 bases lay between the germline ends. From germline, CDR1 is SGHVS and CDR2 FNYEAQ. In nucleotides, the CDR3 is TGTGCCAGCAGCTTAACAACAGAGACCCAGTACTTC. Protein product: CASSLTTETQYF.

The CDR3 nucleotides are TGTGCCAGCAGCCCAGCGGGTGGCGGGAGAGTCAATGAGCAGTTCTTC. Its protein product is CASSPAGGGRVNEQFF. This chain links TRBV3-1 with TRBJ2-1, with 7 bases lining up with TRBD2. V was pared by 4 bases and J by 6 bases, with 12 bases of the junction left unmatched. The CDR3 sequence is 16 residues long. CDR1 LGHDT and CDR2 YNNKEL come from the germline V gene (reference sequence).

This clonotype is categorized as large. The chain links TRBV10-1 to TRBJ2-1; a weak D match, TRBD1 (6 bases). Trimming removed 6 bases from V and 0 bases from J, with 12 bases in between. The germline CDR1 and CDR2 sequences are WNHNN and SYGVQD (reference sequence). The CDR3 is 15 residues long. CDR3 nucleotide sequence: TGCGCCAGCAGAGCAAGGGACAACTCCTACAATGAGCAGTTCTTC. Protein sequence: CASRARDNSYNEQFF.

V is TRBV6-1 and J is TRBJ2-1; tentatively, D is TRBD1 or TRBD2 (5 bases each). V lost 5 bases and J lost 7, with 12 bases in between. CDR1 and CDR2 (germline): MNHNS, SASEGT. The CDR3 spans 13 residues. CDR3 in DNA: TGTGCCAGCAGTACGGGACCCAGGAATGAGCAGTTCTTC. It yields the protein CASSTGPRNEQFF.

By proportion, this clonotype is medium-sized. This chain joins TRBV6-1 and TRBJ2-1; 12 nucleotides align to TRBD2. TRBJ2-7 matches the DNA end more closely, so the J call is doubtful. This CDR3 region has 15 residues. In germline, CDR1 is MNHNS, CDR2 SASEGT. CDR3 residues: CASSVGLAGTYEQYF. For the CDR3, the DNA is TGTGCCAGCAGTGTAGGACTAGCGGGAACCTACGAGCAGTACTTC.

The chain is built from TRBV6-1 and TRBJ2-1; 14 bases agree with TRBD2. Germline-derived CDR1 and CDR2 are MNHNS and SASEGT. V lost 3 bases to trimming and J lost 9 bases; unmatched junction nucleotides: 4. The CDR3 loop spans 15 amino acids. The CDR3 bases are TGTGCCAGCAGTGAGACTAGCGGGAGGGCGACTGAGCAGTTCTTC. Protein product: CASSETSGRATEQFF.